This TCR beta chain was profiled in a study of blood T cell repertoires in COVID-19. Libraries were prepared by immunoSEQ multiplex PCR; TCRdb keeps only in-frame clonotypes and omits some of them. The data contain 200,000 to 250,000 clones, around 85% of them singletons. Germline V lookup: CDR1 SQVTM, CDR2 ANQGSEA. This CDR3 is built from 11 residues. V gave up 4 bases and J gave up 8 bases, with 11 bases separating them. Sequences were obtained from PBMCs or T cells enriched from blood (not recorded which). V is TRBV29-1 and J is TRBJ1-2; D call uncertain. This sequence was found in a woman in her fifties or sixties in a cohort exposed to, infected with or recovered from COVID-19 (not recorded which). CDR3 nucleotide sequence: TGCAGCGTTGGGATCACCAGGGGCTACACCTTC. It is translated as CSVGITRGYTF.